Below, 31 T cell receptor beta chains from the same sample are listed, as sequenced in a study of control samples from healthy donors and cancer patients. Using immunoSEQ multiplex PCR, the repertoire was profiled, and TCRdb retains in-frame clones only, with some absent. The sample has about 51,000 clones, about four fifths seen once. Material for sequencing was blood. These receptors all stem from a man aged 70 or older in good health.

The chain couples TRBV5-1 to TRBJ2-2, with 9 bases lining up with TRBD1. The CDR3 runs 15 residues. V lost 3 bases and J lost 5; bases outside the gene matches: 5. The germline gives CDR1 SGHRS, CDR2 YFSETQ. CDR3 DNA sequence: TGCGCCAGCAGCTCTGGGACAGGGAGAACCGGGGAGCTGTTTTTT. This translates into CASSSGTGRTGELFF.

The chain carries TRBV5-6 and TRBJ1-1; 7 nucleotides agree with TRBD1. After removal of 4 bases from V and 10 bases from J, the junction contained 10 bases not matched to a gene. This CDR3 spans 13 amino acids. The germline CDR1 and CDR2 sequences are SGHDT and YYEEEE. CDR3 in DNA: TGTGCCAGCAGCCTTGAGAAGGGGGCGCGAGCTTTCTTT. Protein sequence: CASSLEKGARAFF.

This chain links TRBV4-1 with TRBJ1-5; D gene ambiguous. This CDR3 is 14 amino acids long. The germline gives CDR1 MGHRA, CDR2 YSYEKL. Trimming took 0 bases from V and 4 from J, leaving 7 bases between them. The CDR3 DNA reads as TGCGCCAGCAGCCAAGAGCCGGGTAATCAGCCCCAGCATTTT. Translating gives CASSQEPGNQPQHF.

This clone was counted a few times. The rearrangement links TRBV5-1 to TRBJ1-5; TRBD1 is a possible D gene (6 bases). V gave up 0 bases and J gave up 7 bases, with 11 bases separating them. Germline V gene sequence: CDR1 SGHRS, CDR2 YFSETQ. The CDR3 is 14 amino acids. In nucleotides, the CDR3 is TGCGCCAGCAGCTTGGCCGGGGGGGCCCAGCCCCAGCATTTT. This sequence encodes CASSLAGGAQPQHF. Supplemented by reference TRBV5-1 and TRBJ1-5, the full variable domain reads KAGVTQTPRYLIKTRGQQVTLSCSPISGHRSVSWYQQTPGQGLQFLFEYFSETQRNKGNFPGRFSGRQFSNSRSEMNVSTLELGDSALYLCASSLAGGAQPQHFGDGTRLSIL.

The chain employs TRBV9 and TRBJ2-3; D might be TRBD2 (6 bases). The CDR3 is made up of 17 amino acids. Per the germline V gene, CDR1 is SGDLS and CDR2 is YYNGEE. Trimming removed 0 bases at V and 5 bases at J, with 19 bases between. The CDR3 is CASSVGGTVAGLDTQYF. The CDR3 DNA follows: TGTGCCAGCAGCGTAGGCGGGACCGTCGCTGGGTTAGATACGCAGTATTTT.

V and J are TRBV3-1 (or the pseudogene TRBV3-2) and TRBJ2-2; possibly TRBD2 for D (6 bases). The CDR3 has 15 residues. Trimming took off 1 base at V and 7 bases at J, with 13 bases between the two ends. Germline V CDR1 and CDR2: LGHDT, YNNKEL (reference sequence). Here the CDR3 reads CASSQAGTDGGELFF. CDR3 sequence (DNA): TGTGCCAGCAGCCAAGCCGGGACTGACGGCGGGGAGCTGTTTTTT.

This chain links TRBV27 with TRBJ1-1, with 9 bases that match TRBD1. Germline lookup yields CDR1 MNHEY and CDR2 SMNVEV (reference sequence). J lost 1 base, V lost 7 bases, and 13 bases had no gene match. CDR3 length: 17 amino acids. CDR3 nucleotide sequence: TGTGCCAGCAAGTTTGGGGCACAGGGGGCTTCGAACACTGAAGCTTTCTTT. As protein: CASKFGAQGASNTEAFF.

This clone has more than one count but fewer than ten. The V and J genes are TRBV7-8 and TRBJ2-7, with 12 nucleotides matching TRBD2. This CDR3 region has 15 residues. V trimming: 6 bases; J trimming: 3 bases; junction bases outside the gene matches: 6. Per the germline V gene, CDR1 is SGHVS and CDR2 is FQNEAQ. In DNA, the CDR3 is TGTGCCAGCAGGTACCGACTAGCGGGGGACTACGAGCAGTACTTC. Amino acids: CASRYRLAGDYEQYF.

Only a few counts were recorded for this clone. The chain carries TRBV25-1 and TRBJ2-2; possibly TRBD1 or TRBD2 for D (5 bases each). CDR3 length: 14 residues. The germline V and J ends were trimmed by 5 bases and 1 base, with 8 bases remaining between them. Germline loops: CDR1 MGHDK, CDR2 SYGVNS. The CDR3 DNA reads as TGTGCCAGCAGTCCGGGACGGAACACCGGGGAGCTGTTTTTT. It translates to CASSPGRNTGELFF.

V gene TRBV19 combines with J gene TRBJ2-2; the D is unclear. This CDR3 is built from 15 residues. The germline gives CDR1 LNHDA, CDR2 SQIVND (reference sequence). V was clipped by 6 bases and J by 2 bases, with 13 bases between them. The CDR3 here is CASRGYRANTGELFF. The CDR3 region has the DNA TGTGCCAGTAGGGGATATAGGGCTAACACCGGGGAGCTGTTTTTT.

The chain employs TRBV9 and TRBJ2-3; 8 bases match TRBD2. The germline V gene encodes CDR1 SGDLS and CDR2 YYNGEE. J was trimmed by 0 bases and V by 4 bases; bases with no gene match: 7. The CDR3 consists of 16 residues. CDR3 nucleotides: TGTGCCAGCAGCTCACGAGCGGGAGACAGCACAGATACGCAGTATTTT. Translation gives CASSSRAGDSTDTQYF. Full variable domain (missing parts from reference TRBV9 and TRBJ2-3): DSGVTQTPKHLITATGQRVTLRCSPRSGDLSVYWYQQSLDQGLQFLIQYYNGEERAKGNILERFSAQQFPDLHSELNLSSLELGDSALYFCASSSRAGDSTDTQYFGPGTRLTVL.

The rearrangement joins TRBV14 to TRBJ1-4, with D possibly matching TRBD1 (6 bases). The germline V gene encodes CDR1 SGHDN and CDR2 FVKESK. The CDR3 has 16 residues. V was trimmed by 3 bases and J by 8 bases, leaving 19 bases between them. The CDR3 spells CASSQATAGASEKLFF. The CDR3 region has the DNA TGTGCCAGCAGCCAGGCTACCGCAGGGGCCAGCGAAAAACTGTTTTTT.

Only one count was recorded for this clone. The genes are TRBV7-3 and TRBJ2-1; D is perhaps TRBD2 (5 bases). Germline V gene sequence: CDR1 SGHTA, CDR2 FQGTGA. The CDR3 contains 16 residues. V lost 3 bases and J 0 bases, leaving 12 bases between the germline ends. The CDR3 sequence: CASSFGSGSSYNEQFF. CDR3 sequence (DNA): TGTGCCAGCAGCTTCGGAAGCGGAAGCTCCTACAATGAGCAGTTCTTC.

This chain links TRBV6-1 with TRBJ2-5; either TRBD1 or TRBD2 may supply D (5 bases each). V was trimmed by 0 bases and J by 9 bases, leaving 20 bases between them. The germline V gene encodes CDR1 MNHNS and CDR2 SASEGT. The length of the CDR3 is 16 residues. CDR3 in amino acids: CASSEAEYDSHGAQYF. CDR3 DNA: TGTGCCAGCAGTGAAGCGGAATATGACAGCCACGGGGCCCAGTACTTC.

This chain connects TRBV7-9 to TRBJ2-5; 11 bases map to TRBD2. Looked up from germline, CDR1 is SEHNR and CDR2 is FQNEAQ (reference sequence). With V trimmed by 5 bases and J by 1 base, 3 bases remained unmatched. This CDR3 comprises 15 residues. The DNA for the CDR3 is TGTGCCAGCAGCCTTCTAGCGGGGGGCCAAGAGACCCAGTACTTC. Amino acids: CASSLLAGGQETQYF.

The V gene is TRBV20-1, the J gene TRBJ2-5, with D unresolved. Germline CDR1 and CDR2: DFQATT and SNEGSKA (reference sequence). Trimming took 3 bases from V and 2 from J, leaving 25 bases between them. This CDR3 region has 18 residues. CDR3 sequence reads: CSASPLYTRIITQETQYF. The DNA for the CDR3 is TGCAGTGCTAGTCCATTATATACTCGTATCATCACACAAGAGACCCAGTACTTC.

The J gene is TRBJ2-2, the V gene TRBV28, with D tentatively TRBD1 or TRBD2 (5 bases each). The germline gives CDR1 MDHEN, CDR2 SYDVKM. The ends were cut back, 11 bases at V and 1 base at J, with 11 bases in the middle. This CDR3 is 13 amino acids long. The CDR3 sequence is CAGRDGNTGELFF. In DNA form, the CDR3 reads TGTGCCGGCCGGGACGGGAACACCGGGGAGCTGTTTTTT.

This clone has a handful of counts. Here the CDR3 DNA reads TGTGCCAGCAGTGATGACAGGACTTATGGCTACACCTTC. Translation: CASSDDRTYGYTF. This chain connects TRBV2 to TRBJ1-2; a possible D gene is TRBD1 (6 bases). Germline CDR1 and CDR2: SNHLY and FYNNEI. The CDR3 is 13 amino acids. Trimming took off 3 bases at V and 5 bases at J, with 10 bases between the two ends.

The chain carries TRBV7-8 and TRBJ2-2; D perhaps matches TRBD2 (6 bases). From germline, CDR1 is SGHVS and CDR2 FQNEAQ. The CDR3 is 16 amino acids. V lost 5 bases to trimming and J lost 0 bases, with 13 bases between them. CDR3 sequence: CASSPGGGANTGELFF. The DNA for the CDR3 is TGTGCCAGCAGCCCAGGAGGAGGGGCGAACACCGGGGAGCTGTTTTTT.

This clone came up once. This chain links TRBV23-1 with TRBJ1-1, with 10 bases fitting TRBD1. TRBV23-1 is an open reading frame whose function is uncertain. This CDR3 spans 17 amino acids. V was pared by 6 bases and J by 3 bases, with 13 bases of the junction left unmatched. The CDR3 coding sequence is TGCGCCAGCAGACTTCTCGGGACAGGGGAGGGGGACACTGAAGCTTTCTTT. This gives the protein CASRLLGTGEGDTEAFF.

DNA for the CDR3: TGTGCCACCGCAGGACTAGCGGGCAACAATGAGCAGTTCTTC. Translation gives CATAGLAGNNEQFF. The chain joins TRBV24-1 to TRBJ2-1; TRBD2 matches at 11 bases. The J segment lost 5 bases and the V segment lost 9 bases, leaving 5 bases of the junction unmatched. The germline CDR1 and CDR2 sequences are KGHDR and SFDVKD. The CDR3 consists of 14 residues.

This chain links TRBV28 with TRBJ1-2, with TRBD1 as a possible D gene (6 bases). Germline assignment: CDR1 MDHEN and CDR2 SYDVKM. The germline V and J ends were trimmed by 7 bases and 2 bases, with 11 bases remaining between them. This CDR3 comprises 13 residues. CDR3 protein: CASMGGRNYGYTF. Here the CDR3 DNA reads TGTGCCAGCATGGGGGGGCGCAACTATGGCTACACCTTC.

The rearrangement uses TRBV10-2 and TRBJ1-2; D perhaps matches TRBD1 (6 bases). The CDR3 length is 15 residues. CDR1 WSHSY and CDR2 SAAADI come from the germline V gene. V was cut by 3 bases and J by 4 bases, with 15 bases left in between. The CDR3 DNA is TGCGCCAGCAGTGATTCGAGGGACACTACCTATGGCTACACCTTC. Protein sequence: CASSDSRDTTYGYTF.

This clone was found a few times. The chain recombines TRBV28 with TRBJ2-1; D is perhaps TRBD1 (5 bases). The CDR3 totals 13 residues. With 4 bases removed from V and 10 bases from J, the gap between germline ends came to 14 bases. From germline, CDR1 is MDHEN and CDR2 SYDVKM. In DNA form, the CDR3 reads TGTGCCAGCAGTTGGGGCACCTCCGGAGAGCAGTTCTTC. It is translated as CASSWGTSGEQFF.

V is TRBV28 and J is TRBJ1-1; no definite D call. Trimming removed 2 bases at V and 5 bases at J, with 12 bases between. The CDR3 sequence is 14 residues long. CDR1 is MDHEN and CDR2 is SYDVKM in the germline V gene. The CDR3 DNA is TGTGCCAGCAGTTTAATTACCGGAGGAACTGAAGCTTTCTTT. This gives the protein CASSLITGGTEAFF.

The V and J genes are TRBV15 and TRBJ2-1; D is unclear. The V gene lost 5 bases and the J gene lost 2 bases, with 10 bases spanning the gap. The CDR3 spans 14 residues. CDR1 and CDR2 from the germline V gene are LNHNV and YYDKDF (reference sequence). In DNA form, the CDR3 reads TGTGCCACCAGCCCTACTCGGGCCTACAATGAGCAGTTCTTC. It specifies CATSPTRAYNEQFF.

The chain combines TRBV28 with TRBJ2-7, with TRBD2 as a possible D gene (6 bases). This CDR3 comprises 17 residues. Trimming removed 2 bases from V and 7 bases from J, with 24 bases in between. Germline CDR1 is MDHEN and CDR2 is SYDVKM. The DNA of the CDR3 is TGTGCCAGCAGTTTAAGTCGTCCGGGGCGGGACTTGCGGGAGCAGTACTTC. It translates to CASSLSRPGRDLREQYF.

By share of the sample, this clone is medium-sized. This sequence joins TRBV3-1 (or the pseudogene TRBV3-2) and TRBJ1-2, with 8 bases identical to TRBD1. CDR3 size: 15 residues. Germline CDR1 and CDR2: LGHDT and YNNKEL (reference sequence). With V trimmed by 5 bases and J by 3 bases, 8 bases remained unmatched. The CDR3, as DNA: TGTGCCAGCAGCTCCAACCACAGGGGGGACTATGGCTACACCTTC. Residues: CASSSNHRGDYGYTF.

The chain uses TRBV28 and TRBJ2-2; D may correspond to TRBD1 or TRBD2 (5 bases each). The length of the CDR3 is 17 residues. The V end lost 5 bases, the J end lost 6 bases, and 22 bases lay between the germline ends. Germline V lookup: CDR1 MDHEN, CDR2 SYDVKM. The CDR3 loop is CASSPRGRGVKPGELFF. CDR3 sequence (DNA): TGTGCCAGCAGTCCAAGAGGGAGAGGGGTTAAGCCCGGGGAGCTGTTTTTT.

The table lists this clone with a few counts. This chain connects TRBV6-5 to TRBJ1-1, with TRBD1 as a possible D gene (5 bases). Germline V CDR1 and CDR2: MNHEY, SVGAGI. The V and J ends lost 7 bases and 6 bases respectively, with 21 bases between them. There are 15 residues in the CDR3. The CDR3 region is CASTSWWQGRAEAFF. In DNA form, the CDR3 reads TGTGCCAGCACCAGCTGGTGGCAGGGAAGGGCTGAAGCTTTCTTT.

This clone has just one count. The rearrangement joins TRBV18 to TRBJ2-2; unclear D gene. Deletions cut 3 bases from V and 4 bases from J, with 3 bases between. The CDR3 loop spans 12 amino acids. Germline-derived CDR1 and CDR2 are KGHSH and LQKENI. CDR3 amino acids: CASSPRTGELFF. CDR3 DNA: TGTGCCAGCTCACCCCGCACCGGGGAGCTGTTTTTT. Looking up the rest from reference TRBV18 and TRBJ2-2 gives the full variable domain: NAGVMQNPRHLVRRRGQEARLRCSPMKGHSHVYWYRQLPEEGLKFMVYLQKENIIDESGMPKERFSAEFPKEGPSILRIQQVVRGDSAAYFCASSPRTGELFFGEGSRLTVL.